The clone carrying this T cell receptor beta chain was detected many times. Uncontrolled infection, other autoimmune disease, pregnancy or lactation disqualified patients from enrolment. This entry comes from a study of T cells in Graves' hyperthyroidism and ophthalmopathy. The germline CDR1 and CDR2 sequences are MNHNS and SASEGT. The length of the CDR3 is 16 residues. V dropped 3 bases and J dropped 1 base, with 12 bases sitting between them. TCR beta CDR3 region amplification was performed from RNA transcripts. HTBI primers were employed in a first-round RT-PCR of the TCR CDR3. TCRdb processed the multiplex PCR reads anew with MiXCR; each CDR3 protein has one entry. The data contain 250,000 or so distinct CDR3 sequences, over 12% of them singletons.

This sequence was found in a woman in her fifties or sixties with Graves' hyperthyroidism that later progressed to Graves' ophthalmopathy. Input material: blood. The chain recombines TRBV6-1 with TRBJ2-2; D is perhaps TRBD2 (5 bases). In DNA form, the CDR3 reads TGTGCCAGCAGTGATGAGGCGGGTAGGAACACCGGGGAGCTGTTTTTT. Protein: CASSDEAGRNTGELFF.